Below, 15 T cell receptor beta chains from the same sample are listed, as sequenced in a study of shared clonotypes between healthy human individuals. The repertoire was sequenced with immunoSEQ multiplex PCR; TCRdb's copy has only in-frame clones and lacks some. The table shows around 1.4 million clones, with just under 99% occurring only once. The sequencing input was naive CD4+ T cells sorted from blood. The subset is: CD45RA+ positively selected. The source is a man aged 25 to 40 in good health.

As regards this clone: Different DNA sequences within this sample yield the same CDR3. The CDR3 spells CASSGPDTQYF. The CDR3, as DNA: TGTGCCAGCTCAGGCCCAGATACGCAGTATTTT. This chain links TRBV18 with TRBJ2-3; D is unclear. The CDR3 is made up of 11 amino acids. The V end lost 5 bases, the J end lost 4 bases, and 4 bases lay between the germline ends. The germline CDR1 and CDR2 sequences are KGHSH and LQKENI.

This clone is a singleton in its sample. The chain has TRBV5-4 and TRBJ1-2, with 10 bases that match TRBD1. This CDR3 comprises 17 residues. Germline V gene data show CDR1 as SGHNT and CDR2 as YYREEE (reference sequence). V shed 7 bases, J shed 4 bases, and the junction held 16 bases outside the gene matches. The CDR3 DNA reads TGTGCCAGCCGAGCTTCTGACAGGGGGCAGTTACGCTATGGCTACACCTTC. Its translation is CASRASDRGQLRYGYTF.

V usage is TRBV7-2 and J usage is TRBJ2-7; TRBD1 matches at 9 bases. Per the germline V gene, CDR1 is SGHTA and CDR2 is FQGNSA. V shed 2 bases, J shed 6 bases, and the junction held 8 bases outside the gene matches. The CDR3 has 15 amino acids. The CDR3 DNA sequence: TGTGCCAGCAGCTTACAGTGGCGGACAGGGGTCGAGCAGTACTTC. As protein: CASSLQWRTGVEQYF. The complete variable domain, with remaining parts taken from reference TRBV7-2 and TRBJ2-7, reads GAGVSQSPSNKVTEKGKDVELRCDPISGHTALYWYRQSLGQGLEFLIYFQGNSAPDKSGLPSDRFSAERTGGSVSTLTIQRTQQEDSAVYLCASSLQWRTGVEQYFGPGTRLTVT.

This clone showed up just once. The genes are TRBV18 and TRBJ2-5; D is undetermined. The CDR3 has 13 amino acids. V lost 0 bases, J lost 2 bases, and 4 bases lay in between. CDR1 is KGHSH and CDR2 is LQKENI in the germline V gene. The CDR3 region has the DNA TGTGCCAGCTCACCACCCCCGCAAGAGACCCAGTACTTC. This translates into CASSPPPQETQYF.

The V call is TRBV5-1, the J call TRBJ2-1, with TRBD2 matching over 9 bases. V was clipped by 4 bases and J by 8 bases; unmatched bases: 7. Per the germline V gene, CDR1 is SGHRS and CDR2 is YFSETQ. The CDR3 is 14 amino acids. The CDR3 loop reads CASSIASGNYEQFF. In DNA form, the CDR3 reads TGCGCCAGCAGCATAGCTAGCGGGAACTATGAGCAGTTCTTC.

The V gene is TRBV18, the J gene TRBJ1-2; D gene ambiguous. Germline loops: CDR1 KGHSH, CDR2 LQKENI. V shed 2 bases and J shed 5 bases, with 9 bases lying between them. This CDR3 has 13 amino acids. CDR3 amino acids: CASSPAESYGYTF. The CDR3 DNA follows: TGTGCCAGCTCACCAGCCGAGAGTTATGGCTACACCTTC. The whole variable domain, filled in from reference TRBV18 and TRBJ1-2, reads NAGVMQNPRHLVRRRGQEARLRCSPMKGHSHVYWYRQLPEEGLKFMVYLQKENIIDESGMPKERFSAEFPKEGPSILRIQQVVRGDSAAYFCASSPAESYGYTFGSGTRLTVV.

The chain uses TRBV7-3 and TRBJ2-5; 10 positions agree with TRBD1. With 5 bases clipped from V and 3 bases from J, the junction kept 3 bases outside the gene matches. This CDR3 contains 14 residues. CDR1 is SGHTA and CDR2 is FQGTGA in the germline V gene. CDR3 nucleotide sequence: TGTGCCAGCAGCCTGACAGGGGGCGAAGAGACCCAGTACTTC. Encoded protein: CASSLTGGEETQYF.

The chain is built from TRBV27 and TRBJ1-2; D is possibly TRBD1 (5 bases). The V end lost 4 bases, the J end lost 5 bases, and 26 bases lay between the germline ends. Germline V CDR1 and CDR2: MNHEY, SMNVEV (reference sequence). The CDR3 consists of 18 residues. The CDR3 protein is CASSYSSLVDNLGYGYTF. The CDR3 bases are TGTGCCAGCAGTTACTCTTCTCTCGTGGACAACCTAGGGTATGGCTACACCTTC.

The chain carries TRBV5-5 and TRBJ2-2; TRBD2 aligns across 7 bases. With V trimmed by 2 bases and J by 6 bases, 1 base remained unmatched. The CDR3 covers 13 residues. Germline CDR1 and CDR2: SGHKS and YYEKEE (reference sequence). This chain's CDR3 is CASSLRGAGELFF. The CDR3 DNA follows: TGTGCCAGCAGCTTACGGGGGGCCGGGGAGCTGTTTTTT. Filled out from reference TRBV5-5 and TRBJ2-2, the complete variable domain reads DAGVTQSPTHLIKTRGQQVTLRCSPISGHKSVSWYQQVLGQGPQFIFQYYEKEERGRGNFPDRFSARQFPNYSSELNVNALLLGDSALYLCASSLRGAGELFFGEGSRLTVL.

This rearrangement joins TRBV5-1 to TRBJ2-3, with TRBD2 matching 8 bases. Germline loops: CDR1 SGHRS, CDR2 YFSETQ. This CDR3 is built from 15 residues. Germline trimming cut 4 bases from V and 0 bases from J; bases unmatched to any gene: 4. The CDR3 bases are TGCGCCAGCAGCCCTTCTAGCGGGAGCACAGATACGCAGTATTTT. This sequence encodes CASSPSSGSTDTQYF.

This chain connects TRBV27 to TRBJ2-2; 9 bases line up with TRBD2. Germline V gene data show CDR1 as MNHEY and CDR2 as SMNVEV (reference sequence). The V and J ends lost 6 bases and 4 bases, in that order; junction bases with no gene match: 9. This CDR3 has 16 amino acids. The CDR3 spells CASRPLGGRATGELFF. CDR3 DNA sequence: TGTGCCAGCAGGCCACTAGGCGGGAGGGCCACCGGGGAGCTGTTTTTT.

The DNA of the CDR3 is TGTGCCAGCAGTTTAATATCTCTAGCGGTCTACAATGAGCAGTTCTTC. Encoded protein: CASSLISLAVYNEQFF. V usage is TRBV28 and J usage is TRBJ2-1; 7 bases align to TRBD2. The CDR3 length is 16 residues. From germline, CDR1 is MDHEN and CDR2 SYDVKM. Unmatched junction bases numbered 7, after V lost 2 bases and J lost 3 bases. Combining the CDR3 with reference TRBV28 and TRBJ2-1 gives the whole variable domain DVKVTQSSRYLVKRTGEKVFLECVQDMDHENMFWYRQDPGLGLRLIYFSYDVKMKEKGDIPEGYSVSREKKERFSLILESASTNQTSMYLCASSLISLAVYNEQFFGPGTRLTVL.

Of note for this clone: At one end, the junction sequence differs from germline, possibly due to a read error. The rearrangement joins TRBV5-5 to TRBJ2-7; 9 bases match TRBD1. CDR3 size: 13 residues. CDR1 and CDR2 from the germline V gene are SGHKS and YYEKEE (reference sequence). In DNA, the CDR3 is TGTGCCAGCAGCCACGCCCGGGACAGGGATGTACACTTC. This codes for CASSHARDRDVHF.

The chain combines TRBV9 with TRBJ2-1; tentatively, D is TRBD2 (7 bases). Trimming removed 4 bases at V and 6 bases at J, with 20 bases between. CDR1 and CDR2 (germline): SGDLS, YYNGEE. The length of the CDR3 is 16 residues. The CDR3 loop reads CASSPRLEGGGNEQFF. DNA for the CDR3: TGTGCCAGCAGCCCAAGATTGGAGGGAGGGGGCAATGAGCAGTTCTTC.

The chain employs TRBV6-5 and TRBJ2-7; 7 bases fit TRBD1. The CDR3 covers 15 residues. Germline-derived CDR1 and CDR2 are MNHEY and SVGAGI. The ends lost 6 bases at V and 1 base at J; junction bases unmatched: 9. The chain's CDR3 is CASRRTSQGSYEQYF. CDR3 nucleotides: TGTGCCAGCAGGCGAACGTCACAGGGGTCCTACGAGCAGTACTTC.